These 7 T cell receptor beta chains were all obtained from the same sample, sequenced in a study of T cell responses to AZD1222 COVID-19 vaccine. Profiled with immunoSEQ multiplex PCR; TCRdb holds only in-frame clones, not every one. The table lists approximately 100,000 clones, more than 85% of them singletons. Material: peripheral blood, obtained on day 0 of AZD1222 vaccination. The receptors were gathered from an adult in good health.

This chain joins TRBV5-1 and TRBJ2-7; 7 bases are shared with TRBD1. The CDR3 extends over 14 amino acids. Germline V gene sequence: CDR1 SGHRS, CDR2 YFSETQ. Losses at the gene ends were 7 bases for V and 0 bases for J; bases not matched to a gene: 7. DNA of the CDR3: TGCGCCAGCTCCGCCGGACAGGACTCCTACGAGCAGTACTTC. Its translation is CASSAGQDSYEQYF.

This chain uses TRBV7-3 with TRBJ2-3, with 10 bases lining up with TRBD2. The germline CDR1 and CDR2 sequences are SGHTA and FQGTGA. Germline trimming cut 2 bases from V and 5 bases from J; bases unmatched to any gene: 10. The CDR3 runs to 17 residues. CDR3 residues: CASSLDPSGGAKDTQYF. CDR3 sequence (DNA): TGTGCCAGCAGCTTAGATCCGAGCGGGGGGGCGAAAGATACGCAGTATTTT.

V is TRBV11-2 and J is TRBJ1-4; TRBD1 matches at 8 bases. The CDR3 sequence is 14 residues long. Losses at the gene ends were 3 bases for V and 8 bases for J; bases not matched to a gene: 5. CDR1 and CDR2 from the germline V gene are SGHAT and FQNNGV. The CDR3 region is CASSFQGAEEKLFF. CDR3 nucleotide sequence: TGTGCCAGCAGCTTCCAGGGGGCGGAGGAAAAACTGTTTTTT.

The V call is TRBV5-6, the J call TRBJ1-6; tentative D call: TRBD1 (6 bases). CDR3 length equals 14 residues. From germline, CDR1 is SGHDT and CDR2 YYEEEE. The V and J ends lost 5 bases and 8 bases respectively, with 14 bases between them. CDR3 amino acids: CASRQQGRDSPLHF. The CDR3 DNA reads as TGTGCCAGCAGGCAACAGGGCCGGGATTCACCCCTCCACTTT.

This chain links TRBV19 with TRBJ2-7; 7 bases align to TRBD1. Germline assignment: CDR1 LNHDA and CDR2 SQIVND (reference sequence). The CDR3 is made up of 11 amino acids. Unmatched junction bases numbered 2, after V lost 7 bases and J lost 5 bases. Here the CDR3 DNA reads TGTGCCAGTATAGGGGGCGACGAGCAGTACTTC. This codes for CASIGGDEQYF. The complete variable domain, with remaining parts taken from reference TRBV19 and TRBJ2-7, reads DGGITQSPKYLFRKEGQNVTLSCEQNLNHDAMYWYRQDPGQGLRLIYYSQIVNDFQKGDIAEGYSVSREKKESFPLTVTSAQKNPTAFYLCASIGGDEQYFGPGTRLTVT.

The genes are TRBV6-5 and TRBJ1-2, with a possible D match to TRBD1 (5 bases). Trimming left V 10 bases short and J 3 bases short, with 12 bases between. The CDR3 loop spans 12 amino acids. Germline V gives CDR1 MNHEY, CDR2 SVGAGI. The CDR3 DNA follows: TGTGCCACCAAACTGACAGACTATGGCTACACCTTC. Encoded protein: CATKLTDYGYTF.

The chain employs TRBV6-5 and TRBJ2-5; D is uncertain. Germline V gives CDR1 MNHEY, CDR2 SVGAGI. The CDR3 is made up of 15 amino acids. Trimming left V 5 bases short and J 2 bases short, with 15 bases between. DNA for the CDR3: TGTGCCAGCAGTCCCCTGGGCAGCGCGCAAGAGACCCAGTACTTC. This gives the protein CASSPLGSAQETQYF.